The 18 T cell receptor beta chains below come from one sample, sequenced in a study of blood T cell repertoires in COVID-19. Clones were read by immunoSEQ multiplex PCR, and TCRdb kept only the in-frame ones, dropping some. Here the sample spans 280,000 or so clones, roughly 89% being singletons. Specimen: PBMCs or T cells enriched from blood (not recorded which). The receptors were gathered from a woman between 50 and 59 years old who had been exposed to COVID-19.

The V call is TRBV18, the J call TRBJ2-7, with unresolved D. Germline V gene data show CDR1 as KGHSH and CDR2 as LQKENI. CDR3 size: 13 residues. Trimming cost V 8 bases and J 5 bases, with 16 bases left between them. The DNA for the CDR3 is TGTGCCAGCCGCGCCCAGGCAGTCGACGAGCAGTACTTC. Its protein product is CASRAQAVDEQYF.

This chain uses TRBV28 with TRBJ1-1, with D hard to call. Germline lookup yields CDR1 MDHEN and CDR2 SYDVKM. Trimming shortened V by 10 bases and J by 4 bases, and 16 bases separated the two germline ends. The CDR3 runs to 13 residues. The CDR3 DNA sequence: TGTGCCACCGCCCCGCGGGAAGGCACTGAAGCTTTCTTT. Its translation: CATAPREGTEAFF.

The rearrangement joins TRBV19 to TRBJ1-1, with 9 positions matching TRBD1. CDR1 and CDR2 (germline): LNHDA, SQIVND (reference sequence). The trim removed 6 bases at V and 2 bases at J, leaving 4 bases unmatched. This CDR3 has 14 residues. DNA of the CDR3: TGTGCCAGTAGAACGGGACAGGGCAACACTGAAGCTTTCTTT. Amino acid sequence: CASRTGQGNTEAFF. Using reference TRBV19 and TRBJ1-1 for the parts outside the CDR3, the full variable domain is DGGITQSPKYLFRKEGQNVTLSCEQNLNHDAMYWYRQDPGQGLRLIYYSQIVNDFQKGDIAEGYSVSREKKESFPLTVTSAQKNPTAFYLCASRTGQGNTEAFFGQGTRLTVV.

In nucleotides, the CDR3 is TGTGCCAGCAGTGAATTTCAGAATAATTCACCCCTCCACTTT. This codes for CASSEFQNNSPLHF. V gene TRBV6-1 combines with J gene TRBJ1-6, with unresolved D. This CDR3 contains 14 residues. Germline V gene lookup returns CDR1 MNHNS and CDR2 SASEGT. The ends were cut back, 2 bases at V and 5 bases at J, with 7 bases in the middle.

This chain joins TRBV19 and TRBJ2-1; 10 positions match TRBD2. Trimming took 4 bases from V and 3 from J; bases not matched to a gene: 6. Germline V gives CDR1 LNHDA, CDR2 SQIVND (reference sequence). This CDR3 is 16 amino acids long. The CDR3 DNA sequence: TGTGCCAGTAGTACCAGCGGGGGGGGAATCTACAATGAGCAGTTCTTC. Amino acids: CASSTSGGGIYNEQFF.

J is TRBJ2-1 and V is TRBV7-9; 11 bases line up with TRBD2. The CDR3 has 16 amino acids. The V gene end was trimmed by 6 bases and the J gene end by 5 bases; junction bases not matched to a gene: 9. Per germline, CDR1 SEHNR and CDR2 FQNEAQ (reference sequence). The CDR3, as DNA: TGTGCCAGCAGTCTTAATAGCGGGGGGGCCAACAATGAGCAGTTCTTC. The encoded protein is CASSLNSGGANNEQFF.

The CDR3 sequence is CASSVPGDYGYTF. For the CDR3, the DNA is TGCGCCAGCAGCGTCCCCGGAGACTATGGCTACACCTTC. The chain has TRBV5-1 and TRBJ1-2; no clear D. This CDR3 is 13 amino acids long. Germline lookup yields CDR1 SGHRS and CDR2 YFSETQ. Trimming pared 4 bases from V and 3 bases from J, leaving 10 bases between.

The rearrangement links TRBV7-2 to TRBJ2-6; D may be TRBD2 (6 bases). The CDR3 has 17 residues. Germline CDR1 is SGHTA and CDR2 is FQGNSA. V dropped 5 bases and J dropped 2 bases, with 16 bases sitting between them. DNA for the CDR3: TGTGCCAGCAGCAGGGACCCGACTAGACCTGGGGCCAACGTCCTGACTTTC. Translated: CASSRDPTRPGANVLTF. Combining the CDR3 with reference TRBV7-2 and TRBJ2-6 gives the whole variable domain GAGVSQSPSNKVTEKGKDVELRCDPISGHTALYWYRQSLGQGLEFLIYFQGNSAPDKSGLPSDRFSAERTGGSVSTLTIQRTQQEDSAVYLCASSRDPTRPGANVLTFGAGSRLTVL.

V usage is TRBV3-1 (or the pseudogene TRBV3-2) and J usage is TRBJ1-2; a possible D gene is TRBD1 (6 bases). The CDR3 totals 14 residues. V was clipped by 5 bases and J by 4 bases, with 14 bases between them. Germline V gene sequence: CDR1 LGHDT, CDR2 YNNKEL (reference sequence). CDR3 DNA: TGTGCCAGCAGCGAGGCAGGGGTGGCCTATGGCTACACCTTC. Protein product: CASSEAGVAYGYTF.

This chain links TRBV9 with TRBJ2-3, with 8 bases fitting TRBD1. The J segment lost 0 bases and the V segment lost 3 bases, leaving 6 bases of the junction unmatched. The CDR3 loop spans 16 amino acids. In germline, CDR1 is SGDLS, CDR2 YYNGEE. The CDR3 loop reads CASSAAGGTSTDTQYF. In DNA, the CDR3 is TGTGCCAGCAGCGCGGCAGGGGGCACGAGCACAGATACGCAGTATTTT.

The chain combines TRBV9 with TRBJ2-3; possibly TRBD2 for D (7 bases). CDR1 and CDR2 (germline): SGDLS, YYNGEE. The CDR3 is 15 amino acids. With 3 bases removed from V and 1 base from J, the gap between germline ends came to 12 bases. CDR3 in amino acids: CASSASGGRTDTQYF. In DNA form, the CDR3 reads TGTGCCAGCAGCGCCTCGGGGGGCCGCACAGATACGCAGTATTTT.

The chain has TRBV5-4 and TRBJ2-1; D is possibly TRBD1 (5 bases). Germline V CDR1 and CDR2: SGHNT, YYREEE (reference sequence). The V end was cut by 0 bases, the J end by 2 bases, with 9 bases between. The CDR3 loop spans 15 amino acids. CDR3 in amino acids: CASSLGQGTYNEQFF. The DNA of the CDR3 is TGTGCCAGCAGCTTGGGTCAGGGAACCTACAATGAGCAGTTCTTC.

V usage is TRBV27 and J usage is TRBJ1-2; TRBD1 agrees at 7 bases. The CDR3 runs to 17 residues. CDR1 is MNHEY and CDR2 is SMNVEV in the germline V gene (reference sequence). The V and J ends lost 3 bases and 5 bases, in that order; junction bases with no gene match: 15. The DNA for the CDR3 is TGTGCCAGCAGTTTCTTTTTCGTGGGGCAGGGGGTTTATGGCTACACCTTC. Protein sequence: CASSFFFVGQGVYGYTF.

This clone was counted a few times. V is TRBV28 and J is TRBJ2-7, with D perhaps TRBD1 (5 bases). Germline V gene data show CDR1 as MDHEN and CDR2 as SYDVKM. The V and J ends lost 2 bases and 5 bases respectively, with 13 bases between them. The CDR3 sequence is 14 residues long. CDR3: CASSLGQPPHEQYF. The CDR3 DNA reads TGTGCCAGCAGTTTAGGACAACCACCGCACGAGCAGTACTTC.

V is TRBV5-1 and J is TRBJ2-5; possibly TRBD2 for D (7 bases). The CDR3 length is 14 residues. Germline-derived CDR1 and CDR2 are SGHRS and YFSETQ. V was cut by 5 bases and J by 4 bases, with 15 bases left in between. The CDR3: CASREGGGRETQYF. CDR3 sequence (DNA): TGCGCCAGCAGAGAGGGGGGGGGCCGAGAGACCCAGTACTTC.

The V and J genes are TRBV2 and TRBJ2-5, with D possibly TRBD1 on 6 matching bases. The germline V and J ends were trimmed by 7 bases and 5 bases, with 11 bases remaining between them. The CDR3 runs 12 residues. Germline lookup yields CDR1 SNHLY and CDR2 FYNNEI. CDR3 residues: CASTTGTETQYF. The DNA for the CDR3 is TGTGCCAGCACTACAGGGACGGAGACCCAGTACTTC.

This chain links TRBV7-9 with TRBJ2-7; D unresolved. Germline V gives CDR1 SEHNR, CDR2 FQNEAQ (reference sequence). CDR3 length: 15 amino acids. Trimming removed 1 base at V and 1 base at J, with 11 bases between. The CDR3 DNA reads TGTGCCAGCAGCTTAGGGTTCAGGCAGTCCTACGAGCAGTACTTC. Protein: CASSLGFRQSYEQYF.

V and J are TRBV11-2 and TRBJ2-5; 7 bases are shared with TRBD2. The CDR3 loop spans 16 amino acids. Germline lookup yields CDR1 SGHAT and CDR2 FQNNGV. V trimming: 0 bases; J trimming: 4 bases; junction bases outside the gene matches: 8. As DNA, the CDR3 is TGTGCCAGCAGCTTAGAGGCCAGCGGGGAGGGAGAGACCCAGTACTTC. It codes for CASSLEASGEGETQYF.